Presented here are 19 T cell receptor beta chains from one specimen sequenced in a study of identical twins' blood T cells. A single record per CDR3 protein comes from TCRdb applying MiXCR to the 5' RACE reads. In the table there are 350,000 to 400,000 distinct CDR3 sequences, over 25% of which are singletons. Sequenced input: PBMCs. The receptors stem from a woman aged 18 to 50 in good health.

This clonotype was picked up a small number of times. This chain links TRBV6-5 with TRBJ1-5, with a weak D call TRBD1 (5 bases). V lost 0 bases to trimming and J lost 5 bases, with 11 bases between them. The CDR3 sequence is 15 residues long. CDR1 is MNHEY and CDR2 is SVGAGI in the germline V gene. The CDR3 reads CASSYSRQQHQPQHF. The CDR3 DNA is TGTGCCAGCAGTTACTCGAGACAGCAGCATCAGCCCCAGCATTTT.

The CDR3 sequence: CASSAGRDRGLVNTEAFF. The CDR3 region has the DNA TGTGCCAGCAGCGCCGGACGGGACAGGGGGTTGGTGAACACTGAAGCTTTCTTT. V gene TRBV6-2 or TRBV6-3 combines with J gene TRBJ1-1; 11 nucleotides agree with TRBD1. The CDR3 is 18 amino acids. CDR1 is MNHEY and CDR2 is SVGEGT in the germline V gene. Losses at the gene ends were 6 bases for V and 0 bases for J; bases not matched to a gene: 12.

The rearrangement uses TRBV5-1 and TRBJ1-6; 7 nucleotides agree with TRBD1. Unmatched junction bases numbered 9, after V lost 5 bases and J lost 7 bases. The CDR3 is 15 amino acids. Germline loops: CDR1 SGHRS, CDR2 YFSETQ. This CDR3 is CASRGGGQTNSPLHF. Here the CDR3 DNA reads TGCGCCAGCAGGGGCGGGGGACAGACAAATTCACCCCTCCACTTT.

The chain recombines TRBV19 with TRBJ2-3; D assignment may be TRBD1 or TRBD2 (5 bases each). The CDR3 loop spans 17 amino acids. The germline V gene encodes CDR1 LNHDA and CDR2 SQIVND (reference sequence). The germline V and J ends were trimmed by 5 bases and 0 bases, with 18 bases remaining between them. CDR3 nucleotides: TGTGCCAGTAGTGACCCGGGACCCATGACTAGCACAGATACGCAGTATTTT. Translation: CASSDPGPMTSTDTQYF.

The chain uses TRBV5-1 and TRBJ1-1; the D gene is possibly TRBD1 (5 bases). This CDR3 has 15 residues. V was shortened by 4 bases and J by 5 bases, with 18 bases between the two germline ends. CDR1 SGHRS and CDR2 YFSETQ come from the germline V gene. The CDR3 DNA reads TGCGCCAGCAGCGCCAAGGGGATTGGTGGTACTGAAGCTTTCTTT. Protein sequence: CASSAKGIGGTEAFF.

This clonotype was observed a few times. V usage is TRBV7-2 and J usage is TRBJ1-2; 8 bases match TRBD1. This CDR3 is 14 amino acids long. Germline V gene data show CDR1 as SGHTA and CDR2 as FQGNSA. The V gene end was trimmed by 0 bases and the J gene end by 5 bases; junction bases not matched to a gene: 2. The CDR3 DNA sequence: TGTGCCAGCAGCTTAGCGACAGGGGATTATGGCTACACCTTC. Protein product: CASSLATGDYGYTF.

J is TRBJ2-2 and V is TRBV2; D is unclear. The CDR3 runs to 14 residues. Trimming cost V 9 bases and J 2 bases, with 13 bases left between them. Germline-derived CDR1 and CDR2 are SNHLY and FYNNEI. CDR3 protein: CASRWRQNTGELFF. Here the CDR3 DNA reads TGTGCCAGTCGGTGGAGACAAAACACCGGGGAGCTGTTTTTT.

The CDR3 region is CASSVGSSVGNEAFF. CDR3 coding DNA: TGTGCCAGCAGCGTAGGTTCTTCAGTGGGGAACGAAGCTTTCTTT. The chain uses TRBV9 and TRBJ1-1; no firm D call. V was cut by 0 bases and J by 8 bases, with 17 bases left in between. CDR3 size: 15 residues. Germline V CDR1 and CDR2: SGDLS, YYNGEE.

This clonotype has more than one count but fewer than ten. The CDR3 nucleotides read TGCGCCAGCAGCTTGGCAGGGACTGGAAACACCATATATTTT. Its protein product is CASSLAGTGNTIYF. V gene TRBV5-1 combines with J gene TRBJ1-3; D might be TRBD1 (5 bases). V lost 0 bases and J lost 2, with 6 bases in between. This CDR3 region has 14 residues. Germline CDR1 SGHRS, CDR2 YFSETQ.

The rearrangement links TRBV10-3 to TRBJ2-3; 10 nucleotides line up with TRBD2. The germline gives CDR1 ENHRY, CDR2 SYGVKD. This CDR3 is built from 16 residues. V lost 1 base and J lost 5; bases outside the gene matches: 6. The CDR3 is CAISEYSGGAKDTQYF. Here the CDR3 DNA reads TGTGCCATCAGTGAGTACAGCGGGGGGGCCAAAGATACGCAGTATTTT.

This chain uses TRBV20-1 with TRBJ1-3, with D uncertain. CDR1 and CDR2 (germline): DFQATT, SNEGSKA (reference sequence). V was cut by 1 base and J by 3 bases, with 10 bases left in between. The CDR3 runs 14 residues. CDR3 sequence reads: CSARAQDYGNTIYF. The DNA of the CDR3 is TGCAGTGCTAGAGCCCAGGATTATGGAAACACCATATATTTT.

This chain uses TRBV20-1 with TRBJ1-1; D perhaps matches TRBD1 (5 bases). Germline-derived CDR1 and CDR2 are DFQATT and SNEGSKA (reference sequence). The CDR3 is 16 residues long. Trimming removed 3 bases at V and 1 base at J, with 18 bases between. CDR3 bases: TGCAGTGCTAGTAGTTGGTCGGGGACGGGGAACACTGAAGCTTTCTTT. It codes for CSASSWSGTGNTEAFF.

This clonotype was observed at least ten times. CDR3 bases: TGTGCCAGCAGTGATCGGACAGGGCGAACAGATACGCAGTATTTT. Residues: CASSDRTGRTDTQYF. This chain joins TRBV25-1 and TRBJ2-3; the match to TRBD1 covers 8 bases. Germline V CDR1 and CDR2: MGHDK, SYGVNS. The CDR3 contains 15 residues. The trim removed 3 bases at V and 3 bases at J, leaving 5 bases unmatched.

The V call is TRBV29-1, the J call TRBJ2-1, with TRBD1 matching 7 bases. The CDR3 extends over 13 amino acids. Germline-derived CDR1 and CDR2 are SQVTM and ANQGSEA. Unmatched junction bases numbered 16, after V lost 8 bases and J lost 12 bases. As DNA, the CDR3 is TGCAGCCTACATGAGGGGGCGGGCTATGGGCAGTTCTTC. Its translation: CSLHEGAGYGQFF.

The sample holds a few counts of this clonotype. The rearrangement joins TRBV24-1 to TRBJ2-1, with a possible D match to TRBD2 (5 bases). The V end was cut by 9 bases, the J end by 3 bases, with 8 bases between. Germline V gene lookup returns CDR1 KGHDR and CDR2 SFDVKD. This CDR3 is built from 12 residues. The CDR3 reads CATEGSYNEQFF. CDR3 coding DNA: TGTGCCACCGAAGGGAGCTACAATGAGCAGTTCTTC.

This chain joins TRBV20-1 and TRBJ1-1; perhaps TRBD1 as D (5 bases). With 3 bases removed from V and 7 bases from J, the gap between germline ends came to 24 bases. Per the germline V gene, CDR1 is DFQATT and CDR2 is SNEGSKA (reference sequence). The length of the CDR3 is 16 residues. CDR3 in DNA: TGCAGTGCTAGGGTCGCCGGCAGTTTTCAGGGAATTGAAGCTTTCTTT. Protein product: CSARVAGSFQGIEAFF.

The chain links TRBV11-1 to TRBJ1-1; TRBD1 is a possible D gene (5 bases). The CDR3 runs 15 residues. Trimming cost V 2 bases and J 1 base, with 11 bases left between them. Germline CDR1 and CDR2: SGHAT and FQDESV (reference sequence). The CDR3 sequence is CASSLLPGGNTEAFF. CDR3 bases: TGTGCCAGCAGCTTACTTCCGGGGGGGAACACTGAAGCTTTCTTT.

This sequence joins TRBV7-2 and TRBJ1-2; D possibly corresponds to TRBD1 (5 bases). CDR1 and CDR2 (germline): SGHTA, FQGNSA. The CDR3 runs to 14 residues. V shed 1 base and J shed 6 bases, with 12 bases lying between them. The CDR3 reads CASSLVQGLDGYTF. The CDR3 DNA reads TGTGCCAGCAGCTTAGTTCAGGGTCTGGATGGCTACACCTTC.

This clonotype was seen ten or more times. The chain links TRBV28 to TRBJ1-1; D possibly corresponds to TRBD1 (6 bases). This CDR3 region has 11 residues. CDR1 and CDR2 (germline): MDHEN, SYDVKM. The V and J ends lost 6 bases and 8 bases respectively, with 10 bases between them. The CDR3 spells CASRLGGEAFF. The CDR3 DNA reads TGTGCCAGCAGGCTCGGGGGCGAAGCTTTCTTT.